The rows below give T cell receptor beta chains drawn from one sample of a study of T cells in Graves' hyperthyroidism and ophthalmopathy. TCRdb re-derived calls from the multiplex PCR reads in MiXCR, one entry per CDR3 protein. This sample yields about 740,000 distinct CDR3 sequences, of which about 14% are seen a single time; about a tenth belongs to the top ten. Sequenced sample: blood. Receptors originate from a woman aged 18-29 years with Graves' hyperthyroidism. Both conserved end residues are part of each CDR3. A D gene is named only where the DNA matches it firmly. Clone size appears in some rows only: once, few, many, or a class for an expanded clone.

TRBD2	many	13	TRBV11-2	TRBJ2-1	TGTGCCAGCAGCTCGCTCGGACTAGAACAGCAGTTCTTC	CASSSLGLEQQFF
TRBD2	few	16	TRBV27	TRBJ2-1	TGTGCCAGCAGTTCTAGGTCGGGACTACGAGGAAATGAGCAGTTCTTC	CASSSRSGLRGNEQFF
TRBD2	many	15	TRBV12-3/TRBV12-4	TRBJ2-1	TGTGCCAGCAGTCCCGCCCGGACTAGAATCCATGAGCAGTTCTTC	CASSPARTRIHEQFF
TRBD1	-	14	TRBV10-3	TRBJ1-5	TGTGCCATCAGTGAGGGGACAGGGGAAAAGCCCCAGCATTTT	CAISEGTGEKPQHF
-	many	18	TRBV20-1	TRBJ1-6	TGCAGTGCTAGAGATTCGTCCCAGGCTTTGGTGGGGAATTCACCCCTCCACTTT	CSARDSSQALVGNSPLHF
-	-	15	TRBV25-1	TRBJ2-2	TGTGCCAGCAGTAACCTCGGCATGAACACCGGGGAGCTGTTTTTT	CASSNLGMNTGELFF
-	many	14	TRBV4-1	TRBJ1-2	TGCGCCAGCAGCCAAGATCGGGCGGACTATGGCTACACCTTC	CASSQDRADYGYTF
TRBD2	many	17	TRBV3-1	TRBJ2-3	TGTGCCAGCAGCCGTAGGGCCGCTAGCGGCCACACAGATACGCAGTATTTT	CASSRRAASGHTDTQYF
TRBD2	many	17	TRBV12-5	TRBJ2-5	TGTGCTAGTGGCCCCGATGCAGCGGGAGGTATCCAAGAGACCCAGTACTTC	CASGPDAAGGIQETQYF
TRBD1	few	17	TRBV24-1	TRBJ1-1	TGTGCCACCAGTGAAACAGGGACAGGTGCTCTGAACACTGAAGCTTTCTTT	CATSETGTGALNTEAFF
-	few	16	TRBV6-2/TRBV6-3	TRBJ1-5	TGTGCCAGCAGTTACTCGGGGAGAGGAAGCAATCAGCCCCAGCATTTT	CASSYSGRGSNQPQHF
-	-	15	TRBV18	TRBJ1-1	TGTGCCAGCTCCCCGGGCCAAACCTCGAACACTGAAGCTTTCTTT	CASSPGQTSNTEAFF
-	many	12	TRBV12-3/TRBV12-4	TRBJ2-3	TGTGCCAGCAGATATAGAACAGATACGCAGTATTTT	CASRYRTDTQYF
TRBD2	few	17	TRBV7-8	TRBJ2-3	TGTGCCAGCAGCTCCACTAGTGGGACTAGCCCCACAGATACGCAGTATTTT	CASSSTSGTSPTDTQYF
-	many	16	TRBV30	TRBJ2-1	TGTGCCTGGAGTGTTGTCCGAGGGACGCAGAGCGATGAGCAGTTCTTC	CAWSVVRGTQSDEQFF
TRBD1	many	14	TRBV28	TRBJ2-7	TGTGCCAGCAGTGCGGGACAGGGAAGGCGCGAGCAGTACTTC	CASSAGQGRREQYF
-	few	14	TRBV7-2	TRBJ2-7	TGTGCCAGCAGGGGCCGGGTCCTCTCCTACGAGCAGTACTTC	CASRGRVLSYEQYF
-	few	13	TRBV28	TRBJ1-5	TGTGCCAGCAGGACTCAGGGGTATCAGCCCCAGCATTTT	CASRTQGYQPQHF
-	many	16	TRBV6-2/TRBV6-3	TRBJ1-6	TGTGCCAGCAGCAACGATTGGCTGAGGGGTGATTCACCCCTCCACTTT	CASSNDWLRGDSPLHF
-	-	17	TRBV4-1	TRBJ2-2	TGCGCCAGCAGCCAAGGAGCAAGGGGGAGGGCCCCCGGGGAGCTGTTTTTT	CASSQGARGRAPGELFF
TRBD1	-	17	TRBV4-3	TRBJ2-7	TGCGCCAGCAGCCACCTAGATATGACAGGGTCTCCCTACGAGCAGTACTTC	CASSHLDMTGSPYEQYF
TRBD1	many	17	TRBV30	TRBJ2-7	TGTGCCTGGAGTAAGAGCGTTGGGACAGGGGTTTCCTACGAGCAGTACTTC	CAWSKSVGTGVSYEQYF
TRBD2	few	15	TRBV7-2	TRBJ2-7	TGTGCCAGCAGCTCTACTAGCGGGAGGAACTACGAGCAGTACTTC	CASSSTSGRNYEQYF
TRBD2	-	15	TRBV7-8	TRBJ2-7	TGTGCCAGCAGCTTACCGACTAGCGGCTACTACGAGCAGTACTTC	CASSLPTSGYYEQYF
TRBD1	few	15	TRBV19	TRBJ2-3	TGTGCCAGTAGCGAGACAGGGGGCCCGCCAGATACGCAGTATTTT	CASSETGGPPDTQYF
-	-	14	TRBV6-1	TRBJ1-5	TGTGCCAGCAGCCCCGTCGGGGGCCACCAGCCCCAGCATTTT	CASSPVGGHQPQHF
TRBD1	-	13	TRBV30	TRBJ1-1	TGTGCCCTTAGGACAGGGGGGAACACTGAAGCTTTCTTT	CALRTGGNTEAFF
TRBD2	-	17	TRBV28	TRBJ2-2	TGTGCCAGCAGCCACCTCCGGCGGGAGGGTGGCACCGGGGAGCTGTTTTTT	CASSHLRREGGTGELFF
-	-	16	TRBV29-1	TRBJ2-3	TGCAGCGTTGAATATCGTCGGCAGGGACCGACAGATACGCAGTATTTT	CSVEYRRQGPTDTQYF
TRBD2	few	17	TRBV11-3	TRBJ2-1	TGTGCCAGCAGCTTATGGACTAGCGGGAGCCTTTACAATGAGCAGTTCTTC	CASSLWTSGSLYNEQFF
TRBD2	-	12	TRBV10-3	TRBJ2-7	TGTGCCACCCTCACCCCGGGGGGGGAGCAGTACTTC	CATLTPGGEQYF
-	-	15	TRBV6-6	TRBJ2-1	TGTGCCAGCAGTTACGAAGGTGTGGCCTACAATGAGCAGTTCTTC	CASSYEGVAYNEQFF
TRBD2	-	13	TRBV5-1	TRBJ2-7	TGCGCCAGCAGCCATTCGCGGGGGGAGGAGCAGTACTTC	CASSHSRGEEQYF
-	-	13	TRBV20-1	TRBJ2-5	TGCAGTGCTAGAGATCGCTGGTCGGAGACCCAGTACTTC	CSARDRWSETQYF
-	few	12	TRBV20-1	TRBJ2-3	TGCAGTGCTAGGGGGACTGGTAATACGCAGTATTTT	CSARGTGNTQYF
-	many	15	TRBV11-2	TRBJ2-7	TGTGCCAGCAGCGGGTTCGGGGCTAGCTCCTACGAGCAGTACTTC	CASSGFGASSYEQYF
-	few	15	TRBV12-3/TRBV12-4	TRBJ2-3	TGTGCCAGCAGCTCCGACAGGAGTTGGGTAGATACGCAGTATTTT	CASSSDRSWVDTQYF
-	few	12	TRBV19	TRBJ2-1	TGTGCCAGCACCGGGACCCACAATGAGCAGTTCTTC	CASTGTHNEQFF
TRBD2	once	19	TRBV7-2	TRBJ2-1	TGTGCCAGCAGCCAACTAGCGGGAGGGCCACCAGGCGCCTACAATGAGCAGTTCTTC	CASSQLAGGPPGAYNEQFF
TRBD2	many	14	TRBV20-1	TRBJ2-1	TGCAGTTTTAGTGCGGGAGACACCTACAATGAGCAGTTCTTC	CSFSAGDTYNEQFF
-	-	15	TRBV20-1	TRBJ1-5	TGCAGTGCTAGCACAGGGACGGTTAGCAATCAGCCCCAGCATTTT	CSASTGTVSNQPQHF
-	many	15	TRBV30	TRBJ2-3	TGTGCCTGGACCCCCAAAGGGGTTAACACAGATACGCAGTATTTT	CAWTPKGVNTDTQYF
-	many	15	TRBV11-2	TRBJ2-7	TGTGCCAGCAGCTTACAGGGGGGATGGGCCCACGAGCAGTACTTC	CASSLQGGWAHEQYF
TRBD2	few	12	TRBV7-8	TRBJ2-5	TGTGCCAGCAGCCGATACGAGCGGGGCCAGTACTTC	CASSRYERGQYF
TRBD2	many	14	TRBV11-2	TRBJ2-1	TGTGCCAGCAGCTCACTAGCGGGAGGAAATGAGCAGTTCTTC	CASSSLAGGNEQFF
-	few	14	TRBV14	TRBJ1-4	TGTGCCAGCAGAGGACGCAGGTATAATGAAAAACTGTTTTTT	CASRGRRYNEKLFF
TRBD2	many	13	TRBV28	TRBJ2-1	TGTGCCAGCATTCGGGGGGGGGGCAATGAGCAGTTCTTC	CASIRGGGNEQFF
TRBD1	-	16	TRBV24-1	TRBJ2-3	TGTGCCACCAGTGACCGCGTGAAACAGGGGACAGATACGCAGTATTTT	CATSDRVKQGTDTQYF
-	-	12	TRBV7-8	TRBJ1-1	TGTGCCAGCAGCCGGGACGGTACTGAAGCTTTCTTT	CASSRDGTEAFF
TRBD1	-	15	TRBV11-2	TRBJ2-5	TGTGCCAGCAGCGGACAGGGGCGCGCCGCAGAGACCCAGTGCTTC	CASSGQGRAAETQCF
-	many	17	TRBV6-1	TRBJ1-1	TGTGCCACCTCCACTTTAGAGCAGGGGTTGAGCGGCACTGAAGCTTTCTTT	CATSTLEQGLSGTEAFF
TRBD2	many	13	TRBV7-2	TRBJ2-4	TGTGCCAGCAGCGGGGGGGGGGAGGGCATTCAGTACTTC	CASSGGGEGIQYF
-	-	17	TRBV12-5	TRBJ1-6	TGTGCTAGTGGTTTGGGACAGTCGGTTTTAGGTGGTTCACCCCTCCACTTT	CASGLGQSVLGGSPLHF